Described below is a single T cell receptor (beta chain) sequence and its context. The antigen it binds to is not known. No much larger clone exists at a distance of one base, and base qualities are not known. Library construction relied on PCR. DNA from cultured CD4+ T cells underwent TCR sequencing with the Oncomine TCR Beta short-read assay at the Johns Hopkins FTIC core. The QIAamp micro DNA kit was used to extract genomic DNA from the cultured CD4+ T cells. The Oncomine TCR Beta libraries from cultured CD4+ T cells were pooled using unique dual indexes and then sequenced on an Illumina iSeq 100. The paper's data handling went like this. Non-productive sequences were filtered out, and CDR3s that did not start with C, did not end with F or W, or were shorter than 7 amino acids were discarded. Antigen-specific clonotypes were identified using the MANAFEST web application through comparison of peptide-stimulated wells with reference and other culture wells. To be called positive, a clone needed an FDR below 0.05, an odds ratio above 5, and a productive frequency above 0.1% in at least two of three replicate wells. Cross-reactive clonotypes were defined as significantly expanded in both SARS-CoV-2 spike wells and at least one common cold coronavirus spike condition. Using R version 3.6.1, CDR3 homology was evaluated through Levenshtein distances (stringdist) along with unrooted phylogenetic trees (ape). TCRdb passed the public sequencing reads through fastp at Q25 and MiXCR, retaining productive beta sequences. Identical CDR3 protein sequences are pooled into one entry, listed with their most common genes and DNA. The authors' filters were not applied to this entry. The sample yields approximately 18,000 distinct CDR3 sequences; 80% were counted once. About 15% of the sample is in the top ten clones.

This sample is drawn from a study of vaccination and CD4 T cells after COVID-19 (dated by TCRdb to 2021 to 2024). About the investigation overall: The convalescent cohort comprised six males and four females, including two Hispanic individuals, seven Caucasians, two Asians and one multiracial person. Control cultures used a CEFX viral epitope pool as positive control, an HIV-1 Nef peptide pool as negative control, or no peptide. Post-COVID blood samples from convalescent patients were collected a median of around 100 days after diagnosis, with a range of 35 to 161 days. Two doses of either the Pfizer-BioNTech BNT162b2 vaccine (n=8) or the Moderna mRNA-1273 vaccine (n=2) were administered to participants. In 10 COVID-19 convalescent patients and a handful of infection-naive healthy vaccine recipients, researchers compared the spike-specific CD4+ TCR repertoire from before mRNA vaccination with the repertoire from after. Culture stimuli were overlapping spike peptide pools from SARS-CoV-2 and from the common cold coronaviruses HCoV-NL63, HCoV-OC43 and HCoV-229E. Post-vaccine blood samples were obtained a median of around 74 days after the second vaccine dose, with a range of about 14 to 241 days. The study at large found these results: The median count of SARS-CoV-2-reactive clonotypes went up from 20 to 25 after infection to 38 after vaccination, although the change was not significant. In convalescent patients, nearly all vaccine-specific clones (304 of 307) were found to be mono-reactive for SARS-CoV-2 spike rather than cross-reactive with common cold coronaviruses. Only a relatively small number of convalescent patients were included in the study, and early timepoints following natural infection were not analyzed. Among the post-vaccine SARS-CoV-2-reactive clones in convalescent patients, a median approximately 90% showed up only after vaccination, which suggests vaccine-specific priming.

Sample treatment or condition, as interpreted from the label and publication: roughly 11-day PBMC culture with coronavirus spike peptide pools or control peptides (ViraFEST assay). To expand antigen-specific T cells with peptide pools and then pick out the expanded clonotypes through TCR sequencing, the study relied on the ViraFEST assay. Healthy vaccine recipients had no prior SARS-CoV-2 infection, confirmed by negative nucleocapsid antibody tests before and after vaccination. PBMCs were cultured at roughly 1.9 million per well in IMDM supplemented with approximately 5.3% human AB serum and about 10 IU/ml IL-2, with approximately 11 ug/ml peptide pools added. Half of the culture medium was replaced with fresh IL-2-containing medium on days 3 and 7. CD4+ T cells were isolated after less than twelve days of culture through negative selection using the EasySep CD4+ T cell isolation kit. Ficoll-Paque Plus gradient centrifugation was used to isolate PBMCs from whole blood, and the isolated PBMCs were then either used fresh or cryopreserved at -140C. Each culture condition was generally run in triplicate wells.

The cysteine opens and the phenylalanine closes a CDR3 of 13 amino acids. The only DNA kept is the CDR3, 39 bases in frame from the first base. V drops 2 bases and J drops 8 bases, leaving 7 bases in between. Here the chain combines TRBV12-3 or TRBV12-4 and TRBJ1-6; the best D guess is TRBD1, with 5 bases matching. Material: CD4+ T cells from blood, cultured in vitro, obtained after SARS-CoV-2 vaccination. The clonotype comes from a human donor who received a COVID-19 vaccine. The DNA is as follows: TGTGCCAGCAGTTTACAGGGCGATTCACCCCTCCACTTT. It specifies CASSLQGDSPLHF.